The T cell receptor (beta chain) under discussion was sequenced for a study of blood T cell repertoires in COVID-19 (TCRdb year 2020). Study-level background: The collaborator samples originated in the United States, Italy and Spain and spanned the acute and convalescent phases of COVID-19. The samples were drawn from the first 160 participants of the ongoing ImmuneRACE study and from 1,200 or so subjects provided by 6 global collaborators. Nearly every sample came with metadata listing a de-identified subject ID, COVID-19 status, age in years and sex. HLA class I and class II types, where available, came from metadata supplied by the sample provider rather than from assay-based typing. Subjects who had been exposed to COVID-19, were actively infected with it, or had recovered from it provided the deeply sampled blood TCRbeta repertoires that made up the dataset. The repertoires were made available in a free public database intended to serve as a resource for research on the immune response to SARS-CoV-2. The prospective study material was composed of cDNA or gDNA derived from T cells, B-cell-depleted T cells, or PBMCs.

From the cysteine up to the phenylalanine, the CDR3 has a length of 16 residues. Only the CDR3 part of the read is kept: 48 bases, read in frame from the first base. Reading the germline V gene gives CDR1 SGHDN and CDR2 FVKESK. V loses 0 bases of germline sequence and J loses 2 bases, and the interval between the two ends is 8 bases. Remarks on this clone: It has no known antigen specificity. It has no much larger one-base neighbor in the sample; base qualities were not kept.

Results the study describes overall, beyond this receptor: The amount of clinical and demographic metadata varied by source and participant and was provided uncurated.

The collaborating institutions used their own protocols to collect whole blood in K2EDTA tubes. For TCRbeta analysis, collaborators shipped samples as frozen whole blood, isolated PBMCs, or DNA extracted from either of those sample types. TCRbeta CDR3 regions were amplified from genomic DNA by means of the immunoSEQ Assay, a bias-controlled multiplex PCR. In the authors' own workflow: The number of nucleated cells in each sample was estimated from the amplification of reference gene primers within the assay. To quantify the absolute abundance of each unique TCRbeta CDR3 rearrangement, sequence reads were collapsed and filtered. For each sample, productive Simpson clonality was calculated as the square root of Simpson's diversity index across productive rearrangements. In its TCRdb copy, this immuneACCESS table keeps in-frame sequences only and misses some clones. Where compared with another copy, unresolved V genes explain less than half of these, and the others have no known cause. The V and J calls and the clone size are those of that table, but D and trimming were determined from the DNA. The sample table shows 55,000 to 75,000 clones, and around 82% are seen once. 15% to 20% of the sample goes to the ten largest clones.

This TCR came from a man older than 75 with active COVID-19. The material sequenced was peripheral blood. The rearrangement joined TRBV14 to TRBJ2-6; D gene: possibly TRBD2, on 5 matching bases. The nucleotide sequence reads TGTGCCAGCAGCCAAGATCAACTAGCTGGGGCCAACGTCCTGACTTTC. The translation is CASSQDQLAGANVLTF.